Listed here are 7 T cell receptor beta chains from one sample, sequenced in a study of molecular identifiers for immune sequencing clone quantification. In TCRdb, the PCR reads were re-called with MiXCR into one record per CDR3 protein. Of roughly 8,000 distinct CDR3 sequences in the sample, approximately 35% were seen once. The sequencing sample was made of naive CD8+ T cells from blood, with Jurkat cell RNA spiked in. Subset: FACS-sorted CD8+CD4-CCR7+CD45RA+ naive T cells. The receptors were gathered from a human donor in good health. Some libraries in this study had Jurkat cell RNA spiked in.

This rearrangement joins TRBV3-1 to TRBJ2-1; TRBD2 aligns across 7 bases. The junction had 7 bases not matched to a gene; V was cut back by 2 bases and J by 3 bases. This CDR3 comprises 16 residues. CDR1 and CDR2 (germline): LGHDT, YNNKEL (reference sequence). The CDR3 DNA follows: TGTGCCAGCAGCCAAAAAGGCCTAGCGGTCTACAATGAGCAGTTCTTC. Amino acid sequence: CASSQKGLAVYNEQFF.

V usage is TRBV9 and J usage is TRBJ2-2; maybe TRBD1 (5 bases). From germline, CDR1 is SGDLS and CDR2 YYNGEE. Deletions cut 4 bases from V and 6 bases from J, with 13 bases between. The CDR3 runs to 14 residues. The CDR3 is CASSPVVRAGELFF. CDR3 in DNA: TGTGCCAGCAGCCCGGTTGTCAGGGCCGGGGAGCTGTTTTTT. Looking up the rest from reference TRBV9 and TRBJ2-2 gives the full variable domain: DSGVTQTPKHLITATGQRVTLRCSPRSGDLSVYWYQQSLDQGLQFLIQYYNGEERAKGNILERFSAQQFPDLHSELNLSSLELGDSALYFCASSPVVRAGELFFGEGSRLTVL.

Details on this clonotype: This could be a read error, since a much larger clone is one nucleotide away. The V gene is TRBV4-3, the J gene TRBJ2-3, with D maybe TRBD1 (6 bases). Trimming cost V 2 bases and J 1 base, with 10 bases left between them. CDR1 and CDR2 (germline): LGHNA, YSLEER. The CDR3 has 15 residues. DNA for the CDR3: TGCGCCAGCAGCCAAAGAGGGGGAGGCACAGATACGCAGTATTTT. This codes for CASSQRGGGTDTQYF.

The chain carries TRBV11-2 and TRBJ1-5, with D perhaps TRBD1 (5 bases). V shed 1 base and J shed 2 bases, with 9 bases lying between them. From germline, CDR1 is SGHAT and CDR2 FQNNGV. The CDR3 has 15 amino acids. The CDR3 nucleotides read TGTGCCAGCAGCTTAGGCGGGGGGGGCAATCAGCCCCAGCATTTT. Its translation: CASSLGGGGNQPQHF.

The chain recombines TRBV27 with TRBJ2-3; no clear D. CDR1 and CDR2 from the germline V gene are MNHEY and SMNVEV (reference sequence). The germline V and J ends were trimmed by 0 bases and 0 bases, with 16 bases remaining between them. This CDR3 region has 18 residues. The CDR3 nucleotides read TGTGCCAGCAGTTTATCGACGGACGACGGACCTAGCACAGATACGCAGTATTTT. This gives the protein CASSLSTDDGPSTDTQYF.

About this clonotype: This may be a read error, as it is one base from a much larger clone. The rearrangement joins TRBV28 to TRBJ1-4; D is unresolved. The V end lost 5 bases, the J end lost 8 bases, and 18 bases lay between the germline ends. Germline V CDR1 and CDR2: MDHEN, SYDVKM. CDR3 length: 15 amino acids. CDR3 bases: TGTGCCAGCAGTGTATCCCTCTCCGGTAGGGAAAAACTGTTTTTT. This codes for CASSVSLSGREKLFF.

The sample holds a few counts of this clonotype. The rearrangement uses TRBV7-9 and TRBJ1-1; the D is unclear. This CDR3 is built from 13 residues. The V and J ends lost 4 bases and 0 bases respectively, with 6 bases between them. Germline V gives CDR1 SEHNR, CDR2 FQNEAQ (reference sequence). The DNA of the CDR3 is TGTGCCAGCAGCTCTATGGTGAACACTGAAGCTTTCTTT. It encodes CASSSMVNTEAFF.